This TCR beta chain was retrieved from a study of cytomegalovirus exposure and HLA in healthy donors. CDR1 and CDR2 (germline): MNHNS, SASEGT. The CDR3 covers 14 residues. Trimming cost V 4 bases and J 4 bases; bases outside gene matches: 5. Primers for the PCR totalled 60 Vbeta and 13 Jbeta. Profiled with immunoSEQ multiplex PCR; TCRdb holds only in-frame clones, not every one. The sample shows more than 85,000 clones, around 85% of them seen only once. This chain connects TRBV6-1 to TRBJ1-2, with TRBD1 matching 8 bases. Material for sequencing was PBMCs. This TCR came from a man under 40 in good health and CMV-seropositive. The DNA for the CDR3 is TGTGCCAGCAGTGCGACAGGGGTAGGCTATGGCTACACCTTC. Translation: CASSATGVGYGYTF.